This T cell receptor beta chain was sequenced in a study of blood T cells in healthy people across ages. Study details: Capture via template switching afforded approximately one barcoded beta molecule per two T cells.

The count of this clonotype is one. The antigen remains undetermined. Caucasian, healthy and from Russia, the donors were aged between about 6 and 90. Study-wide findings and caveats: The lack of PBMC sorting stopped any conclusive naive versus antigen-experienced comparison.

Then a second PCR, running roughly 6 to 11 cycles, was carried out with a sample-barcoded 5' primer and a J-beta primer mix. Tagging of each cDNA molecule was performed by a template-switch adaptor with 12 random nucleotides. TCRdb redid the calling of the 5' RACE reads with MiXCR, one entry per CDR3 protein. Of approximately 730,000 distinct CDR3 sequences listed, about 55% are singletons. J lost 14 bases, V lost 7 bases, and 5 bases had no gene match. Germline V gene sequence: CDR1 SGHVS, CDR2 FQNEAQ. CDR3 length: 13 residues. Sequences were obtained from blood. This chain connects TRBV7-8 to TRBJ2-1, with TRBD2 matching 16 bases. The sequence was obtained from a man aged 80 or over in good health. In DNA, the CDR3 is TGTGCCAGCACCCGAGGGACTAGCGGGAGGGAGTTCTTC. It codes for CASTRGTSGREFF.